The entry below describes one T cell receptor (beta chain). This entry belongs to a study of T cell changes during pregnancy in multiple sclerosis. Produced via immunoSEQ multiplex PCR; TCRdb's table is partial and in-frame only. The table has around 80,000 clones, just over 90% seen once. In germline, CDR1 is SGHVS, CDR2 FQNEAQ. Germline trimming cut 0 bases from V and 3 bases from J; bases unmatched to any gene: 4. This CDR3 is built from 15 residues. The sequence came from a female donor with multiple sclerosis, enrolled in a pregnancy study. Sequencing used peripheral blood, obtained before pregnancy. The chain links TRBV7-8 to TRBJ2-7, with 8 bases matching TRBD2. CDR3 region: CASSLARTSRYEQYF. The DNA of the CDR3 is TGTGCCAGCAGCTTAGCGCGGACTAGCCGCTACGAGCAGTACTTC.